This note documents a single TCR beta chain sequence. Its antigen remains unidentified. No much larger clonotype is one base removed from it; base qualities were not supplied. The junction shows trimming of 8 bases on V and 2 bases on J, plus 24 bases between the germline ends. There are 17 amino acids in the CDR3, from cysteine to phenylalanine inclusive. Only the CDR3 region is kept as DNA, spanning 51 bases read in frame from base 1. The germline V gene sets CDR1 to SGHAT and CDR2 to FQNNGV. Donors were healthy HIV-negative adults with no recently reported acute infections or vaccinations. Every donor was a Caucasian adult residing in Nashville, Tennessee, USA. For unsorted samples, around 85 million PBMCs were counted, and genomic DNA was extracted using the QIAamp DNA Blood Mini kit. Blood was collected by leukapheresis, and PBMCs were isolated by Ficoll-Histopaque density gradient centrifugation and then cryopreserved in liquid nitrogen vapor phase.

This specimen belongs to a study of shared clonotypes between healthy human individuals (dated by TCRdb to the early 2020s). For the study in its entirety: A couple of women and a few men aged 18 to 49 years were included in the cohort. Blood TCR repertoires of about five healthy adults were deeply sequenced to estimate repertoire size and the extent of clonotype sharing between individuals. To increase sequencing depth and limit assay-specific biases, different laboratories used diverse techniques to prepare libraries and sequence TCR repertoires. Leukapheresis yielded between about 0.85 and 9.5 billion PBMCs per donor.

What the work shows at the level of the full study, not this receptor alone: Pairwise subsampling led to the expectation that sequencing depth would affect the degree of clonotype sharing among donors. Because the study included a small number of donors, the genetic and exposure-history diversity represented was limited. Only blood was sampled, and tissue TCR repertoires likely differ from those in blood.

Using the deep immunoSEQ assay, multiplex PCR amplified TCR CDR3 regions from genomic DNA. Extracted genomic DNA from each cell subset was spread evenly across all wells of several immunoSEQ 96-well plates, with each plate serving as a replicate. For unsorted PBMC, roughly 0.3 ug of genomic DNA, equivalent to approximately 30,000 T cell genomes, went into each replicate PCR. Genomic DNA from unsorted PBMC was sequenced over ten immunoSEQ deep assay plates. The purified libraries were quantified using a Qubit 3.0 fluorometer, sized with a Bioanalyzer 2100, and then quantified again using the KAPA Library Quantification kit. Every immunoSEQ 96-well plate was sequenced on a dedicated single-read 150-cycle Illumina NextSeq 550 flow cell. Turning to the authors' computational methods: Because the immunoSEQ output held only junctional sequences and lacked quality scores, the filtering could not match the filtering applied to full-length reads. To assign V/J genes and CDR3, sequences were annotated using PyIR, a Python wrapper for IgBLAST v1.9, with IMGT germline references. Reads with weak V/J assignments (E-value above 1e-6), missing CDR3, stop codons, out-of-frame junctions, or ambiguous translated residues were removed. A V3J clonotype was defined by an identical inferred V gene, J gene, and CDR3 amino acid sequence. The percentage overlap between two repertoires was calculated by dividing the number of shared unique clonotypes by the size of the smaller repertoire. RTK rarefaction, the Chao1 estimator, and Recon v2.1 estimates of unobserved clonotypes were used to assess repertoire richness. As stored in TCRdb, this immuneACCESS dataset retains in-frame rearrangements with V and J assigned. A fraction of the clones does not appear; measured against another copy, unresolved V genes explain less than half of the discrepancy, and the remainder lacks a known reason. That table furnishes V, J and clone size, whereas the DNA furnished D and trimming. This sample is represented by approximately 500,000 clones; 60% to 85% of them were singletons. 13% of the sample is in the top ten clones.

This sequence uses TRBV11-2 and TRBJ1-1; TRBD1 is possibly the D segment (5 matching bases). Material: PBMCs. The sequence was collected from a woman aged 35 to 49 in good health. Some clones in this sample may be carry-over from other donors' samples. The encoded CDR3 is CASSPLGFRDPNTEAFF. The DNA reads TGTGCCAGCTCCCCCTTAGGGTTCCGGGACCCCAACACTGAAGCTTTCTTT.